This is a list of T cell receptor beta chains from one sample in a study of OX40 agonist ivuxolimab in advanced cancers. The table came from immunoSEQ multiplex PCR; TCRdb's copy has only in-frame clones and leaves some out. Of 22,000 or so clones listed, approximately 90% are singletons. Sequencing was performed on CD4+ or CD8+ T cells sorted from blood, taken in a trial of the OX40 agonist ivuxolimab. Receptor source: an adult with an advanced solid tumor such as melanoma, head and neck, liver or kidney cancer. Both conserved end residues are part of each CDR3. Each record gives: J gene, V gene, D gene, clone size, CDR3 length, CDR3 DNA, CDR3 protein. D genes are given only for firm matches. Size values are once, few and many counts, or a class for expanded clones, and some rows have none.

>TRBJ1-5|TRBV5-1|-|once|13
TGCGCCAGCAGCTTGTGGGGGGATCAGCCCCAGCATTTT
CASSLWGDQPQHF
>TRBJ1-5|TRBV6-5|-|-|14
TGTGCCATACGGGATTTTTATAGCAATCAGCCCCAGCATTTT
CAIRDFYSNQPQHF
>TRBJ2-2|TRBV27|TRBD2|large|15
TGTGCCAGCAGTGGCGGGGGGACGAACACCGGGGAGCTGTTTTTT
CASSGGGTNTGELFF
>TRBJ2-7|TRBV10-3|-|-|15
TGTGCCATCAGTGAGGGAACTAGTGTTAGAGGCGAGCAGTACTTC
CAISEGTSVRGEQYF
>TRBJ2-3|TRBV4-1|-|-|16
TGCGCCAGCAGCCAAGATAGCATGCCGTCCACAGATACGCAGTATTTT
CASSQDSMPSTDTQYF
>TRBJ2-1|TRBV27|-|-|11
TGTGCCAGCAGTTGGACGGGGGAGCAGTTCTTC
CASSWTGEQFF
>TRBJ1-4|TRBV10-2|-|-|12
TGCGCCAGCTTATCAGGCGACCGAAAACTGTTTTTT
CASLSGDRKLFF
>TRBJ2-7|TRBV14|-|-|14
TGTGCCAGCAGCCAAGGTCGCGGGGTATACGAGCAGTACTTC
CASSQGRGVYEQYF
>TRBJ2-3|TRBV9|TRBD1|once|17
TGTGCCAGCAGCATCAGGACAGGACTCACTAGCACAGATACGCAGTATTTT
CASSIRTGLTSTDTQYF
>TRBJ2-1|TRBV4-3|-|-|11
TGCGCCAGCAGCCACCGGGCTGAGCAGTTCTTC
CASSHRAEQFF
>TRBJ1-2|TRBV19|TRBD1|-|15
TGTGCCAGTAGTCTCGGGACAGCCCTGGACTATGGCTACACCTTC
CASSLGTALDYGYTF
>TRBJ2-1|TRBV4-3|TRBD1|-|15
TGCGCCAGCAGCCAAGAGGGGACAGGGTACAATGAGCAGTTCTTC
CASSQEGTGYNEQFF
>TRBJ2-7|TRBV6-6|-|-|15
TGTGCCAGCAGCATCGACGGGGAGAGCTCCTACGAGCAGTACTTC
CASSIDGESSYEQYF
>TRBJ2-7|TRBV18|TRBD1|-|13
TGTGCCAGCTCACCAACAGGGGGCTACGAGCAGTACTTC
CASSPTGGYEQYF
>TRBJ1-1|TRBV9|-|-|15
TGTGCCAGCAGCGTAGATTGGGCCGCCGTTTCGGAAGCTTTCTTT
CASSVDWAAVSEAFF
>TRBJ2-7|TRBV5-6|-|-|14
TGTGCCAGCAGCCCCCCCCGCACGTACTACGAGCAGTACTTC
CASSPPRTYYEQYF
>TRBJ2-5|TRBV9|TRBD2|-|16
TGTGCCAGCAGCCATCCTCTAGCGGGGGGGCCAGAGACCCAGTACTTC
CASSHPLAGGPETQYF
>TRBJ2-3|TRBV6-5|-|once|15
TGTGCCAGCAGTTACTCGCTGGGGGGCGCAGATACGCAGTATTTT
CASSYSLGGADTQYF
>TRBJ2-7|TRBV19|-|few|13
TGTGCCAGTAGTATCACAGGGTTGAGCGAGCAGTACTTC
CASSITGLSEQYF
>TRBJ2-1|TRBV7-2|TRBD2|once|18
TGTGCCAGCAGTTGGAGACTAGCGGGGGAATATTCCTACAATGAGCAGTTCTTC
CASSWRLAGEYSYNEQFF
>TRBJ2-1|TRBV10-3|-|-|14
TGTGCCATCAAATTTTCGGATATTTACAATGAGCAGTTCTTC
CAIKFSDIYNEQFF
>TRBJ2-3|TRBV7-3|-|-|13
TGTGCCAGCAGCTCCGACCCTACAGATACGCAGTATTTT
CASSSDPTDTQYF
>TRBJ2-5|TRBV7-9|TRBD1|-|16
TGTGCCAGCAGCTCCCGGGACAGGGGGTACCAAGAGACCCAGTACTTC
CASSSRDRGYQETQYF
>TRBJ2-5|TRBV28|-|-|14
TGTGCCAGCAGCCCTCCGGGGGAGCAAGAGACCCAGTACTTC
CASSPPGEQETQYF
>TRBJ2-2|TRBV6-5|-|-|14
TGTGCCAGCAGTTACGGGTTCCTAACCGGGGAGCTGTTTTTT
CASSYGFLTGELFF
>TRBJ2-3|TRBV4-3|-|-|15
TGCGCCAGCAGCCAAGGGCAGGGAAGCACAGATACGCAGTATTTT
CASSQGQGSTDTQYF
>TRBJ2-7|TRBV27|TRBD1|few|14
TGTGCCAGCAGGGGGGGGACAGGGGCCTACGAGCAGTACTTC
CASRGGTGAYEQYF
>TRBJ1-2|TRBV6-5|-|medium-sized|14
TGTGCCAGCAGCCCCCTGGGGGGCTTCTATGGCTACACCTTC
CASSPLGGFYGYTF
>TRBJ2-3|TRBV7-2|-|-|15
TGTGCCAGCAGCCCCGGGACTGGAAGCACAGATACGCAGTATTTT
CASSPGTGSTDTQYF
>TRBJ2-7|TRBV7-2|-|-|19
TGTGCCAGCAGCTTAGCCAGGATTTTTTTGGGTACATCGGTCAGCGAGCAGTACTTC
CASSLARIFLGTSVSEQYF
>TRBJ1-1|TRBV6-1|-|-|11
TGTGTCCTGGTGCGGGTCACTGAAGCTTTCTTT
CVLVRVTEAFF
>TRBJ2-7|TRBV6-4|TRBD2|-|14
TGTGCCAGCAGTGACTCAGGGACTAGCTACGAGCAGTACTTC
CASSDSGTSYEQYF
>TRBJ1-1|TRBV30|-|few|11
TGTGCCTGGAAGACTACCACTGAAGCTTTCTTT
CAWKTTTEAFF
>TRBJ1-3|TRBV5-1|-|few|14
TGCGCCAGCAGCTTCGGGGGCGCTGGAAACACCATATATTTT
CASSFGGAGNTIYF
>TRBJ1-1|TRBV6-5|TRBD1|-|15
TGTGCCAGCAGTAGAGAGACAGGGTGGGACACTGAAGCTTTCTTT
CASSRETGWDTEAFF
>TRBJ2-7|TRBV6-5|-|-|13
TGTGCCAGCAGTTACTACGACAGCAACGAGCAGTACTTC
CASSYYDSNEQYF
>TRBJ2-1|TRBV5-4|-|-|15
TGTGCCAGCAGCAAATCCGGGCTAACCTACAATGAGCAGTTCTTC
CASSKSGLTYNEQFF
>TRBJ1-2|TRBV27|-|-|12
TGTGCCAGCAGCCCCGGCGGTTATGGCTACACCTTC
CASSPGGYGYTF
>TRBJ1-1|TRBV5-1|-|-|15
TGCGCCAGCAGCCTCGTCGCCCAATCGGGCACTGAAGCTTTCTTT
CASSLVAQSGTEAFF
>TRBJ1-6|TRBV4-3|TRBD1|-|15
TGCGCCAGCAGCCCTCTTACAGGGGGTTTGTCACCCCTCCACTTT
CASSPLTGGLSPLHF
>TRBJ1-1|TRBV5-6|TRBD1|-|15
TGTGCCAGCAGCTCGGGACAGGGGACGAACACTGAAGCTTTCTTT
CASSSGQGTNTEAFF
>TRBJ1-5|TRBV7-2|-|few|17
TGTGCCAGCAGCTTAGCGGTCGATAGGTATGACAATCAGCCCCAGCATTTT
CASSLAVDRYDNQPQHF
>TRBJ1-1|TRBV27|-|-|16
TGTGCCAGCAGTATAAATTCCCCGTATGTGGGCACTGAAGCTTTCTTT
CASSINSPYVGTEAFF
>TRBJ1-1|TRBV29-1|-|few|12
TGCAGCGGTGGACGGATGAACACTGAAGCTTTCTTT
CSGGRMNTEAFF
>TRBJ2-1|TRBV27|-|-|15
TGTGCCAGCAGACTAGGGTCGGATTCATACAATGAGCAGTTCTTC
CASRLGSDSYNEQFF
>TRBJ2-1|TRBV6-1|-|-|17
TGTGCCAGCAGTCAAGGGGACAGACAGGGAGGGTACAATGAGCAGTTCTTC
CASSQGDRQGGYNEQFF
>TRBJ1-6|TRBV7-8|-|-|14
TGTGCCAGCAATGAGGCAGGGTGGACTTCACCCCTCCACTTT
CASNEAGWTSPLHF